The source of this T cell receptor (beta chain) is a study of shared clonotypes between healthy human individuals. On this clone: The antigen is unknown.

General study findings and limits: In general, naive subsets displayed greater estimated richness than memory subsets did. Across a handful of donors, naive CD4 shared around 5%, naive CD8 more than 3%, memory CD4 2.3%, memory CD8 0.35% to 0.5%. Generation probability values for non-shared clonotypes were lower than those for clonotypes shared by all four donors.

The naive CD8 population came from CD45RO-negative cells selected for CCR7, without terminally differentiated effector memory CD45RA+ cells. V shed 3 bases and J 4 bases; nucleotides not matched to a gene: 9. The CDR3 covers 16 residues. CDR1 and CDR2 (germline): SGDLS, YYNGEE. Sorted-subset replicate PCRs used about 200 ng DNA, approximately 33,000 T cell genomes. Method: immunoSEQ multiplex PCR; TCRdb's copy keeps in-frame clones and lacks some. The sample has millions of clones; approximately 95% are singletons. This receptor was obtained from a man aged 18 to 29 in good health. This chain uses TRBV9 with TRBJ2-3; 9 positions match TRBD2. Sequencing was performed on naive CD8+ T cells sorted from blood. Here the CDR3 reads CASSAPRTSASDTQYF. The CDR3, as DNA: TGTGCCAGCAGCGCCCCACGGACTAGCGCATCAGATACGCAGTATTTT.